These T cell receptor beta chains were read from a single sample in a study of T cells in Graves' hyperthyroidism and ophthalmopathy. Each CDR3 protein is one row after TCRdb ran MiXCR on the multiplex PCR reads. The sample has some 600,000 distinct CDR3 sequences, approximately 13% seen once; the top ten hold 5.5% to 7.5%. The sequenced material came from blood. The source of these receptors is a woman in her thirties with Graves' hyperthyroidism that later progressed to Graves' ophthalmopathy. Each CDR3 is given with its conserved first and last residue. A D gene is named only where the DNA matches it firmly. Clone size is shown for a subset of rows, as once, few, many or a class of expanded clone.

TRBV20-1	TRBD1	TRBJ2-2	few	14	CSARTGGGTGELFF	TGCAGTGCCCGGACAGGGGGCGGCACCGGGGAGCTGTTTTTT
TRBV27	TRBD2	TRBJ2-7	many	16	CASSPSSGRVSYEQYF	TGTGCCAGCAGTCCTTCCAGCGGGAGGGTTTCCTACGAGCAGTACTTC
TRBV6-5	.	TRBJ1-4	.	14	CASSYSRENEKLFF	TGTGCCAGCAGTTACTCCCGGGAGAATGAAAAACTGTTTTTT
TRBV20-1	.	TRBJ1-1	few	14	CSARAPGRETEAFF	TGCAGTGCTAGAGCGCCGGGAAGGGAGACTGAAGCTTTCTTT
TRBV12-3/TRBV12-4	TRBD1	TRBJ2-5	many	15	CASSFGRQGGKTQYF	TGTGCCAGCAGTTTTGGTCGACAGGGGGGGAAGACCCAGTACTTC
TRBV3-1	.	TRBJ2-2	many	13	CASSQSTTGELFF	TGTGCCAGCAGCCAAAGCACAACCGGGGAGCTGTTTTTT
TRBV30	.	TRBJ1-1	many	14	CAWSVSVRGTEAFF	TGTGCCTGGAGTGTATCCGTTCGTGGCACTGAAGCTTTCTTT
TRBV29-1	.	TRBJ1-1	many	12	CSVEDGDTEAFF	TGCAGCGTTGAAGATGGGGACACTGAAGCTTTCTTT
TRBV6-4	TRBD1	TRBJ1-1	few	13	CASSEREQGEAFF	TGTGCCAGCAGTGAGCGCGAACAGGGGGAAGCTTTCTTT
TRBV10-3	.	TRBJ1-1	many	19	CAISESIWGLLLSGTEAFF	TGTGCCATCAGTGAGTCGATTTGGGGACTTCTTCTGTCGGGGACTGAAGCTTTCTTT
TRBV20-1	.	TRBJ2-5	many	11	CSASHEETQYF	TGCAGTGCTAGTCACGAGGAGACCCAGTACTTC
TRBV2	TRBD1	TRBJ1-3	many	16	CASSVMGQNSGNTIYF	TGTGCCAGCAGTGTCATGGGACAGAATTCTGGAAACACCATATATTTT
TRBV19	TRBD1	TRBJ1-4	many	13	CASMRDREEKLFF	TGTGCCAGTATGCGGGACAGGGAGGAAAAACTGTTTTTT
TRBV19	.	TRBJ1-4	many	15	CASSAPGTNNEKLFF	TGTGCCAGTAGTGCCCCGGGGACGAATAATGAAAAACTGTTTTTT
TRBV27	TRBD2	TRBJ2-1	many	14	CASSQTGEGNEQFF	TGTGCCAGCAGCCAAACGGGGGAGGGTAATGAGCAGTTCTTC
TRBV28	TRBD2	TRBJ2-3	.	17	CASSLPSGRESTDTQYF	TGTGCCAGCAGTCTTCCTAGCGGGAGGGAAAGCACAGATACGCAGTATTTT